These T cell receptor beta chains were read from a single sample in a study of shared clonotypes between healthy human individuals. TCRdb's table, derived via immunoSEQ multiplex PCR, lists solely in-frame clones and lacks some. The data show about 79,000 clones, with about 64% seen just once and about 51% held by the top ten. The sequencing sample was made of memory CD8+ T cells sorted from blood. The receptors were gathered from a man younger than 45 in good health. Each CDR3 is given with its conserved first and last residue. The D gene is left open where the match is weak. A clone size is listed for some rows: how often the clone was seen (once, few, many), or a class if it is expanded.

D	size	J	length	V	CDR3	DNA
NA	NA	TRBJ2-7	16	TRBV13	CASSKAHGMWVYEQYF	TGTGCCAGCAGCAAGGCGCACGGGATGTGGGTCTACGAGCAGTACTTC
NA	few	TRBJ2-7	12	TRBV13	CASSSGSYEQYF	TGTGCCAGCAGCTCGGGATCCTACGAGCAGTACTTC
TRBD1	NA	TRBJ2-5	14	TRBV5-1	CASSFRQGTETQYF	TGCGCCAGCAGCTTCCGACAGGGGACGGAGACCCAGTACTTC
NA	NA	TRBJ2-3	11	TRBV29-1	CSVERQGEQYF	TGCAGCGTTGAAAGGCAGGGCGAGCAGTATTTT
NA	few	TRBJ2-1	12	TRBV28	CASSLAAYLQFF	TGTGCCAGCAGCCTTGCGGCGTATTTACAGTTCTTC
NA	NA	TRBJ2-2	11	TRBV21-1	CASSKGAELFF	TGTGCCAGCAGCAAAGGGGCGGAGCTGTTTTTT
NA	NA	TRBJ2-3	13	TRBV14	CASSLIHTDTQYF	TGTGCCAGCAGCCTCATTCATACAGATACGCAGTATTTT
TRBD1	NA	TRBJ2-7	14	TRBV27	CASSLQGSFYEQYF	TGTGCCAGCAGCCTACAGGGGAGCTTCTACGAGCAGTACTTC
NA	once	TRBJ2-2	11	TRBV20-1	CSATESGELFF	TGCAGTGCAACGGAGAGCGGGGAGCTGTTTTTT
NA	NA	TRBJ2-1	17	TRBV11-2	CASSLLTGASSYNEQFF	TGTGCCAGCAGCCTCCTTACCGGGGCAAGCTCCTACAATGAGCAGTTCTTC
TRBD2	NA	TRBJ2-3	15	TRBV11-2	CASSLEGGSTDTQYF	TGTGCCAGCAGCTTAGAGGGGGGGAGCACAGATACGCAGTATTTT
TRBD2	few	TRBJ2-3	18	TRBV14	CASSQEQTSGRAADTQYF	TGTGCCAGCAGCCAAGAGCAAACTAGCGGGAGGGCGGCAGATACGCAGTATTTT
NA	NA	TRBJ2-3	11	TRBV10-1	CASGDRDTQYF	TGCGCCAGCGGGGACCGAGATACGCAGTATTTT
TRBD2	NA	TRBJ2-5	15	TRBV7-9	CASTTEASGQETQYF	TGTGCCAGCACAACGGAGGCTAGCGGTCAAGAGACCCAGTACTTC
TRBD2	many	TRBJ2-7	15	TRBV27	CASSLLAGGVYEQYF	TGTGCCAGCAGTCTGCTAGCGGGAGGAGTTTACGAGCAGTACTTC
NA	NA	TRBJ1-1	14	TRBV7-4	CASSLRHLSSEAFF	TGTGCCAGCAGCTTACGACATCTTTCCTCTGAAGCTTTCTTT
TRBD2	NA	TRBJ2-1	16	TRBV4-2	CASSQDGLAGRNEQFF	TGTGCCAGCAGCCAAGACGGACTAGCGGGAAGAAATGAGCAGTTCTTC
NA	NA	TRBJ2-3	15	TRBV28	CASSSAQRITDTQYF	TGTGCCAGCAGTTCTGCCCAGCGGATCACAGATACGCAGTATTTT
TRBD1	NA	TRBJ1-2	17	TRBV11-2	CASSSPGQGARFYGYTF	TGTGCCAGCAGCTCACCGGGACAGGGGGCGCGGTTCTATGGCTACACCTTC
TRBD1	few	TRBJ1-2	16	TRBV29-1	CSEAPFPGQTNYGYTF	TGCAGCGAAGCCCCCTTTCCGGGACAGACTAACTATGGCTACACCTTC
NA	NA	TRBJ2-7	14	TRBV27	CASSTGVRAYEQYF	TGTGCCAGCAGCACAGGTGTTAGGGCTTACGAGCAGTACTTC
TRBD2	NA	TRBJ2-3	14	TRBV7-3	CASSRIAGFDTQYF	TGTGCCAGCAGCCGCATAGCGGGATTTGATACGCAGTATTTT
NA	NA	TRBJ2-7	12	TRBV5-6	CASSLVQKEQYF	TGTGCCAGCAGCTTGGTCCAGAAAGAGCAGTACTTC
TRBD1	NA	TRBJ1-4	16	TRBV28	CASSHFGTGVSEKLFF	TGTGCCAGCAGTCACTTCGGGACAGGGGTTAGTGAAAAACTGTTTTTT
TRBD2	NA	TRBJ2-1	18	TRBV25-1	CASRGDGTSGILGNEQFF	TGTGCCAGCAGAGGCGATGGCACTAGCGGGATTCTTGGGAATGAGCAGTTCTTC
NA	NA	TRBJ1-5	12	TRBV25-1	CASSARDQPQHF	TGTGCCAGCAGTGCCCGGGATCAGCCCCAGCATTTT
TRBD1	NA	TRBJ2-7	15	TRBV6-5	CASSKGASSSYEQYF	TGTGCCAGCAGCAAGGGGGCATCCTCCTCCTACGAGCAGTACTTC
NA	NA	TRBJ2-1	13	TRBV11-2	CASSLESRNEQFF	TGTGCCAGCAGCTTAGAGAGTCGCAATGAGCAGTTCTTC
TRBD2	NA	TRBJ2-5	15	TRBV6-5	CASSLLAGEAETQYF	TGTGCCAGCAGTTTACTAGCGGGAGAAGCCGAGACCCAGTACTTC
NA	NA	TRBJ2-3	15	TRBV2	CASSDSLGFTDTQYF	TGTGCCAGCAGTGATAGTTTGGGGTTCACAGATACGCAGTATTTT
NA	once	TRBJ1-5	16	TRBV5-6	CASSLTGRTKYQPQHF	TGTGCCAGCAGCTTAACGGGCAGGACCAAATATCAGCCCCAGCATTTT
TRBD2	NA	TRBJ2-7	13	TRBV28	CASTSGTSYEQYF	TGTGCCAGCACTAGCGGGACGTCCTACGAGCAGTACTTC
TRBD2	NA	TRBJ2-3	16	TRBV5-5	CASSLGREYITDTQYF	TGTGCCAGCAGCTTGGGGCGGGAGTATATTACAGATACGCAGTATTTT
NA	NA	TRBJ2-3	14	TRBV27	CASSLSAGTDTQYF	TGTGCCAGCAGTTTATCGGCTGGCACAGATACGCAGTATTTT
NA	NA	TRBJ2-7	17	TRBV4-1	CASSPARGTGGYYEQYF	TGCGCCAGCAGTCCCGCTCGGGGGACCGGGGGCTACTACGAGCAGTACTTC
NA	few	TRBJ2-7	19	TRBV21-1	CASSKWSTSVACHRDEQYF	TGTGCCAGCAGCAAATGGTCGACTAGCGTCGCTTGTCATCGGGACGAGCAGTACTTC
TRBD1	NA	TRBJ2-4	15	TRBV7-3	CASSLRDRLKNIQYF	TGTGCCAGCAGCTTAAGGGACAGGTTAAAAAACATTCAGTACTTC
NA	NA	TRBJ2-1	11	TRBV5-4	CASSLRGEQFF	TGTGCCAGCAGCCTAAGGGGGGAGCAGTTCTTC
NA	once	TRBJ2-7	12	TRBV29-1	CSVEGEAYEQYF	TGCAGCGTTGAAGGGGAGGCCTACGAGCAGTACTTC
TRBD2	many	TRBJ2-3	18	TRBV7-9	CASSSLAGGPFSTDTQYF	TGTGCCAGCAGCTCACTAGCGGGAGGGCCCTTTAGCACAGATACGCAGTATTTT
NA	NA	TRBJ2-1	12	TRBV21-1	CASRKATRWQFF	TGTGCCAGCAGGAAAGCCACAAGGTGGCAGTTCTTC
TRBD2	NA	TRBJ2-7	17	TRBV13	CASSLDMGTSGSYEQYF	TGTGCCAGCAGCTTAGATATGGGGACTAGCGGGAGCTACGAGCAGTACTTC
NA	NA	TRBJ2-1	13	TRBV6-1	CASSELGVFEQFF	TGTGCCAGCAGTGAACTGGGTGTTTTTGAGCAGTTCTTC
TRBD2	NA	TRBJ2-1	19	TRBV7-8	CASSSPVSGRASKYNEQFF	TGTGCCAGCAGCTCCCCGGTTAGCGGGAGGGCTAGTAAATACAATGAGCAGTTCTTC
NA	few	TRBJ2-5	12	TRBV25-1	CASSDPPGTQYF	TGTGCCAGCAGTGACCCTCCTGGGACCCAGTACTTC
TRBD2	NA	TRBJ2-1	21	TRBV15	CATSRTPPTGTSAVLHNEQFF	TGTGCCACCAGCAGAACCCCGCCCACCGGGACTAGCGCTGTACTCCACAATGAGCAGTTCTTC
TRBD2	few	TRBJ2-1	15	TRBV7-9	CASSFLAGKEDEQFF	TGTGCCAGCAGCTTTTTAGCGGGAAAGGAGGATGAGCAGTTCTTC
NA	NA	TRBJ2-7	12	TRBV29-1	CSVLTLRYEQYF	TGCAGCGTTTTGACACTGAGGTACGAGCAGTACTTC
NA	NA	TRBJ1-1	15	TRBV7-2	CASSPVGRRGTEAFF	TGTGCCAGCAGCCCCGTTGGTCGTAGGGGTACTGAAGCTTTCTTT
NA	NA	TRBJ1-5	14	TRBV28	CASRIDRLYQPQHF	TGTGCCAGCAGGATAGACAGACTTTATCAGCCCCAGCATTTT
TRBD1	NA	TRBJ2-1	15	TRBV5-6	CASSWPGQEYNEQFF	TGTGCCAGCAGCTGGCCGGGACAGGAGTACAATGAGCAGTTCTTC
NA	NA	TRBJ1-3	16	TRBV7-9	CASSLQQRSSGNTIYF	TGTGCCAGCAGCTTACAACAGAGGAGCTCTGGAAACACCATATATTTT
TRBD1	NA	TRBJ2-7	18	TRBV11-3	CASSIAGTEILLSYEQYF	TGTGCCAGCAGCATCGCCGGGACAGAAATATTGCTAAGCTACGAGCAGTACTTC
TRBD2	NA	TRBJ2-7	14	TRBV6-6	CASSLGTSVYEQYF	TGTGCCAGCAGTCTCGGGACTAGCGTCTACGAGCAGTACTTC
TRBD2	once	TRBJ2-7	14	TRBV7-9	CASSPRGGNYEQYF	TGTGCCAGCAGCCCCCGGGGGGGGAACTACGAGCAGTACTTC
TRBD2	NA	TRBJ2-7	16	TRBV18	CASSPSLTSGPYEQYF	TGTGCCAGCTCACCCTCACTGACTAGCGGACCCTACGAGCAGTACTTC
NA	NA	TRBJ2-7	16	TRBV29-1	CSVEGPARDTDYEQYF	TGCAGCGTTGAAGGCCCAGCCCGGGACACCGACTACGAGCAGTACTTC
TRBD2	NA	TRBJ2-7	14	TRBV5-5	CASSLDLAGFEQYF	TGTGCCAGCAGCTTAGACCTAGCGGGATTCGAGCAGTACTTC